A selection of T cell receptor beta chains follows, all from one sample in a study of molecular identifiers for immune sequencing clone quantification. TCRdb re-analysed the PCR reads in MiXCR, keeping a single row per CDR3 protein. The sample contains 490,000 or so distinct CDR3 sequences, around a fifth of which appear only once. The specimen was naive CD8+ T cells from blood, with Jurkat cell RNA spiked in. The source of these receptors is a human donor in good health. Some libraries in this study had Jurkat cell RNA spiked in. The CDR3 runs from the conserved cysteine through the conserved F or W. A D gene is named only where the DNA matches it firmly. A row's size may be missing; if present it is once, few, many or a size class.

CDR3: CASSTSGGWDTQYF; DNA: TGTGCCAGCAGCACTAGCGGGGGATGGGATACGCAGTATTTT; size: few; J: TRBJ2-3; V: TRBV12-3/TRBV12-4; D: TRBD2
CDR3: CSAWARVAGGPSYEQYF; DNA: TGCAGTGCTTGGGCCAGGGTAGCGGGAGGACCCTCCTACGAGCAGTACTTC; size: .; J: TRBJ2-7; V: TRBV20-1; D: TRBD2
CDR3: CVSSQPPATSGTNTGELFF; DNA: TGTGTCAGCAGCCAGCCCCCAGCAACTAGCGGGACCAACACCGGGGAGCTGTTTTTT; size: .; J: TRBJ2-2; V: TRBV3-1; D: TRBD2
CDR3: CSAHKRGDENTIYF; DNA: TGCAGTGCCCATAAGAGGGGCGATGAAAACACCATATATTTT; size: .; J: TRBJ1-3; V: TRBV20-1; D: .
CDR3: CASNPNRDSPLHF; DNA: TGTGCCAGCAACCCCAACCGGGATTCACCCCTCCACTTT; size: many; J: TRBJ1-6; V: TRBV6-5; D: .
CDR3: CASTKLQGHQPQHF; DNA: TGTGCCAGCACCAAATTACAGGGCCATCAGCCCCAGCATTTT; size: .; J: TRBJ1-5; V: TRBV6-2/TRBV6-3; D: .
CDR3: CASSSYATGTGAFF; DNA: TGTGCCAGCAGTTCCTACGCGACGGGCACTGGAGCTTTCTTC; size: .; J: TRBJ1-1; V: TRBV6-2/TRBV6-3; D: .
CDR3: CASSLVERGDYEQYF; DNA: TGTGCCAGCAGCTTAGTGGAGAGGGGAGACTACGAGCAGTACTTC; size: .; J: TRBJ2-7; V: TRBV7-6; D: .
CDR3: CSAALQRTGELFF; DNA: TGCAGTGCTGCCCTTCAGCGGACCGGGGAGCTGTTTTTT; size: few; J: TRBJ2-2; V: TRBV20-1; D: .
CDR3: CASSDFTEAFF; DNA: TGTGCCAGCAGTGATTTCACTGAAGCTTTCTTT; size: .; J: TRBJ1-1; V: TRBV27; D: .
CDR3: CASFSGNTIYF; DNA: TGTGCCAGTTTCTCTGGAAACACCATATATTTT; size: .; J: TRBJ1-3; V: TRBV19; D: .
CDR3: CASMERTFGNQPQHF; DNA: TGTGCCAGCATGGAGAGGACTTTTGGCAATCAGCCCCAGCATTTT; size: .; J: TRBJ1-5; V: TRBV6-1; D: .
CDR3: CASCESGANVLTF; DNA: TGTGCCAGCTGCGAGTCTGGGGCCAACGTCCTGACTTTC; size: many; J: TRBJ2-6; V: TRBV28; D: .
CDR3: CASSVTSTDTQYF; DNA: TGCGCCAGCAGCGTGACTAGCACAGATACGCAGTATTTT; size: many; J: TRBJ2-3; V: TRBV5-1; D: .
CDR3: CASSLELAGQPTDTQYF; DNA: TGTGCCAGCAGCTTAGAACTAGCGGGACAACCCACAGATACGCAGTATTTT; size: few; J: TRBJ2-3; V: TRBV7-6; D: TRBD2
CDR3: CASSWWNRGNTEAFF; DNA: TGTGCCAGCAGCTGGTGGAACAGGGGAAACACTGAAGCTTTCTTT; size: .; J: TRBJ1-1; V: TRBV5-3; D: TRBD1
CDR3: CASSSGTGGPDTQYF; DNA: TGTGCCAGCAGCTCCGGGACAGGGGGCCCAGATACGCAGTATTTT; size: many; J: TRBJ2-3; V: TRBV11-3; D: TRBD1
CDR3: CASSLVGSGEETQYF; DNA: TGTGCCAGCAGTTTGGTAGGGAGCGGAGAAGAGACCCAGTACTTC; size: few; J: TRBJ2-5; V: TRBV12-3/TRBV12-4; D: .
CDR3: CATQLSGDTGELFF; DNA: TGTGCCACCCAGTTATCAGGGGACACCGGGGAGCTGTTTTTT; size: .; J: TRBJ2-2; V: TRBV27; D: .
CDR3: CSARVAGNTEAFF; DNA: TGCAGTGCTAGAGTGGCAGGGAACACTGAAGCTTTCTTT; size: many; J: TRBJ1-1; V: TRBV20-1; D: .
CDR3: CATRADRSSGNTIYF; DNA: TGTGCCACAAGGGCAGACAGGTCCTCTGGAAACACCATATATTTT; size: few; J: TRBJ1-3; V: TRBV6-6; D: .
CDR3: CASSLEPGRTGELFF; DNA: TGTGCCAGCAGCTTAGAACCGGGACGCACCGGGGAGCTGTTTTTT; size: many; J: TRBJ2-2; V: TRBV7-9; D: .
CDR3: CVSSLTTSGSPYTGELFF; DNA: TGTGTCAGCAGTTTAACAACTAGCGGGAGCCCTTACACCGGGGAGCTGTTTTTT; size: .; J: TRBJ2-2; V: TRBV27; D: TRBD2
CDR3: CASSPQRQLSYEQYF; DNA: TGTGCCAGCAGTCCCCAAAGACAGCTCTCCTACGAGCAGTACTTC; size: few; J: TRBJ2-7; V: TRBV3-1; D: .
CDR3: CATCRGFSGANVLTF; DNA: TGTGCCACCTGTAGAGGATTCTCTGGGGCCAACGTCCTGACTTTC; size: few; J: TRBJ2-6; V: TRBV24-1; D: .
CDR3: CASSRPSAPDGGLTRYF; DNA: TGTGCCAGCAGCCGCCCGTCGGCCCCTGACGGGGGGCTTACGCGGTATTTT; size: .; J: TRBJ2-3; V: TRBV9; D: .
CDR3: CASSSVRGETQYF; DNA: TGTGCCAGCAGCTCCGTCCGGGGTGAGACCCAGTACTTC; size: many; J: TRBJ2-5; V: TRBV7-6; D: .
CDR3: CASSYGPRTAYEQYF; DNA: TGTGCCAGCAGTTACGGCCCCCGGACGGCCTACGAGCAGTACTTC; size: .; J: TRBJ2-7; V: TRBV6-2/TRBV6-3; D: .